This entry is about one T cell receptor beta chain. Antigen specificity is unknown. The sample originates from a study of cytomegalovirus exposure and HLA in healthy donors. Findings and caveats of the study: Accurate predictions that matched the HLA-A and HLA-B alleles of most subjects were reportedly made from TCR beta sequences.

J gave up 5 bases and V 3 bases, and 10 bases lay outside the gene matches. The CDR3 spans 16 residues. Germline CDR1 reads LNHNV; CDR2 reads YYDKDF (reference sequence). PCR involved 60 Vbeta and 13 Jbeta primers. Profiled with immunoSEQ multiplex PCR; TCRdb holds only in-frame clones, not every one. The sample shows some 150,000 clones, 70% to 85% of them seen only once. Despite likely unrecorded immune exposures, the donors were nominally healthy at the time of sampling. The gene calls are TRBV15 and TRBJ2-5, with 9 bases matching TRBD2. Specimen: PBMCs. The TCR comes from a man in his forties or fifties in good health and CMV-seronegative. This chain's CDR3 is CATSSGRRGGPETQYF. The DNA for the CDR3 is TGTGCCACCAGCAGCGGACGGCGGGGGGGACCCGAGACCCAGTACTTC.